This record concerns one TCR beta chain sequence. Its matching antigen is unknown. CDR3 length equals 13 residues. CDR1 is SGHRS and CDR2 is YFSETQ in the germline V gene. V lost 4 bases, J lost 4 bases, and 12 bases lay in between. CD8 memory merged CD45RO+ with CCR7-negative CD45RA+ TemRA cells. This sample was included in a study of shared clonotypes between healthy human individuals. Study findings and constraints: Incomplete sequencing of sorted subsets was indicated by rarefaction despite large depth. Memory subsets had estimated richness that was generally smaller than that of naive subsets. Lower generation probabilities were found for non-shared clonotypes than for those shared by all four donors.

Data came from immunoSEQ multiplex PCR; TCRdb stores just in-frame clones and leaves some out. The top ten hold less than 40% of the sample, which has approximately 710,000 clones, less than 95% seen once. The chain links TRBV5-1 to TRBJ2-7; no clear D. The sample was memory CD8+ T cells from PBMCs. Subset in this sample: CD45RO+ cells pooled with CCR7-negative TemRA cells. The clonotype was recovered from a young man in good health. Some clones in this sample may be carry-over from other donors' samples. The CDR3 region is CASSVTYRYEQYF. CDR3 nucleotide sequence: TGCGCCAGCAGCGTTACCTACCGATACGAGCAGTACTTC. The entire variable domain, with the rest obtained from reference TRBV5-1 and TRBJ2-7, is as follows: KAGVTQTPRYLIKTRGQQVTLSCSPISGHRSVSWYQQTPGQGLQFLFEYFSETQRNKGNFPGRFSGRQFSNSRSEMNVSTLELGDSALYLCASSVTYRYEQYFGPGTRLTVT.